This TCR beta chain emerged from a study of cytomegalovirus exposure and HLA in healthy donors. Study-level results: Accurate HLA-A and HLA-B prediction from TCR beta sequences was reported for most subjects. In an earlier analysis, about 90% or about 30%: the productive usage of most TCR beta V segments.

Trimming cost V 6 bases and J 3 bases, with 11 bases left between them. CDR1 ENHRY and CDR2 SYGVKD come from the germline V gene. The CDR3 is 13 amino acids. A word on this clone: Its antigen is unknown.

Use of 60 Vbeta and 13 Jbeta primers characterized the PCR. Under the authors' procedure: Later reanalysis found 80 million or so unique TCR beta chains, about 10 million of them shared. Produced via immunoSEQ multiplex PCR; TCRdb's table is partial and in-frame only. From that table come the V and J calls and clone size; the DNA was used to work out D and trimming. In the table there are under 110,000 clones, approximately 80% of which are singletons. The source is a man over 45 in good health and CMV-seronegative. The chain links TRBV10-3 to TRBJ2-5; perhaps TRBD2 as D (6 bases). The sample consisted of PBMCs. CDR3 sequence: CAIRGDWEETQYF. The CDR3 DNA reads as TGTGCCATCAGAGGGGACTGGGAAGAGACCCAGTACTTC.